One and the same sample provided the 20 T cell receptor beta chains below, sequenced in a study of post-analysis software for immune sequencing data. For these TCRs, the target antigens are not known. Study findings and constraints: TRBV5-6, TRBV5-1 and TRBV20-1 belonged to a set of roughly 5 TRBV segments that were more frequent in patients than controls.

cDNA libraries of TCR beta carried unique molecular identifiers. From the PCR reads, TCRdb called clonotypes with MiXCR, one entry per CDR3 protein. The sample contains approximately 360,000 distinct CDR3 sequences, less than 35% of which appear only once. The sample taken for sequencing was blood. These receptors originate from a girl aged 10 to 17 with multiple sclerosis.

This clonotype has a handful of counts. The genes are TRBV6-5 and TRBJ2-2; D may be TRBD1 or TRBD2 (5 bases each). Looked up from germline, CDR1 is MNHEY and CDR2 is SVGAGI. This CDR3 contains 15 residues. Trimming took off 6 bases at V and 4 bases at J, with 15 bases between the two ends. The CDR3 spells CASSLRGAGTGELFF. The CDR3 DNA sequence: TGTGCCAGCAGCCTTCGAGGGGCGGGCACCGGGGAGCTGTTTTTT.

The chain has TRBV7-9 and TRBJ2-5, with D perhaps matching TRBD1 (5 bases). V lost 5 bases and J 3 bases, leaving 16 bases between the germline ends. The CDR3 has 15 residues. Per the germline V gene, CDR1 is SEHNR and CDR2 is FQNEAQ (reference sequence). This CDR3 is CASSPRVITKETQYF. The CDR3 DNA follows: TGTGCCAGCAGCCCCAGGGTTATAACCAAAGAGACCCAGTACTTC. Together with reference TRBV7-9 and TRBJ2-5, the CDR3 gives the full variable domain: DTGVSQNPRHKITKRGQNVTFRCDPISEHNRLYWYRQTLGQGPEFLTYFQNEAQLEKSRLLSDRFSAERPKGSFSTLEIQRTEQGDSAMYLCASSPRVITKETQYFGPGTRLLVL.

J is TRBJ2-1 and V is TRBV20-1; the D call may be TRBD1 or TRBD2 (5 bases each). Germline lookup yields CDR1 DFQATT and CDR2 SNEGSKA (reference sequence). The CDR3 covers 15 residues. V lost 7 bases to trimming and J lost 2 bases, with 18 bases between them. The CDR3 DNA follows: TGCAGTGGCAAGGGGCCAGGACTGGCCTACAATGAGCAGTTCTTC. It is translated as CSGKGPGLAYNEQFF.

The J gene is TRBJ1-1, the V gene TRBV11-2; possibly TRBD1 for D (6 bases). The germline V and J ends were trimmed by 5 bases and 1 base, with 17 bases remaining between them. CDR3 length equals 16 residues. Germline V gene sequence: CDR1 SGHAT, CDR2 FQNNGV. CDR3 DNA: TGTGCCAGCAGCCCCTCAACTCGGGGGCCGAACACTGAAGCTTTCTTT. This encodes CASSPSTRGPNTEAFF.

Notes on this clonotype: A much larger clone is a single base away; this may be a read error. J is TRBJ2-3 and V is TRBV29-1; TRBD2 matches 7 bases. CDR3 length equals 13 residues. CDR1 and CDR2 from the germline V gene are SQVTM and ANQGSEA. V lost 4 bases, J lost 6 bases, and 7 bases stayed unmatched. DNA of the CDR3: TGCAGCGTTGGCAGCGGGGTTTTTGATACGCAGTATTTT. It codes for CSVGSGVFDTQYF.

The chain uses TRBV4-1 and TRBJ1-2, with a weak D call TRBD1 (6 bases). V lost 2 bases to trimming and J lost 6 bases, with 13 bases between them. The germline CDR1 and CDR2 sequences are MGHRA and YSYEKL. CDR3 length: 14 residues. This chain's CDR3 is CASSQQGMSDGYTF. In nucleotides, the CDR3 is TGCGCCAGCAGCCAACAGGGGATGTCGGATGGCTACACCTTC.

This clonotype was seen more than once but under ten times. The genes are TRBV12-3 or TRBV12-4 and TRBJ2-3; tentatively, D is TRBD1 (5 bases). This CDR3 comprises 14 residues. With 3 bases removed from V and 6 bases from J, the gap between germline ends came to 13 bases. The CDR3: CASSLGPRIDTQYF. The CDR3 DNA follows: TGTGCCAGCAGTTTGGGGCCGAGGATCGATACGCAGTATTTT.

The chain is built from TRBV4-1 and TRBJ2-3; perhaps TRBD2 as D (6 bases). Germline-derived CDR1 and CDR2 are MGHRA and YSYEKL. V dropped 0 bases and J dropped 6 bases, with 16 bases sitting between them. The CDR3 runs 16 residues. This CDR3 is CASSQDAGGLTDTQYF. CDR3 bases: TGCGCCAGCAGCCAAGATGCCGGGGGACTCACGGATACGCAGTATTTT.

This clonotype was detected a few times. This sequence joins TRBV11-2 and TRBJ1-2, with 9 bases fitting TRBD1. In germline, CDR1 is SGHAT, CDR2 FQNNGV. The junction had 8 bases not matched to a gene; V was cut back by 5 bases and J by 4 bases. This CDR3 is 15 amino acids long. DNA of the CDR3: TGTGCCAGCAGCGCAGACAGGGGGTATGGCTATGGCTACACCTTC. Translating it yields CASSADRGYGYGYTF.

The chain has TRBV4-1 and TRBJ2-3; D is uncertain. V was trimmed by 3 bases and J by 3 bases, leaving 7 bases between them. The length of the CDR3 is 13 residues. Germline CDR1 and CDR2: MGHRA and YSYEKL. This CDR3 is CASSQSLTDTQYF. CDR3 DNA sequence: TGCGCCAGCAGCCAGAGCCTGACAGATACGCAGTATTTT.

The rearrangement links TRBV4-3 to TRBJ2-5; 7 positions match TRBD2. The V gene end was trimmed by 0 bases and the J gene end by 7 bases; junction bases not matched to a gene: 8. The germline V gene has CDR1 LGHNA and CDR2 YSLEER. The CDR3 is 15 amino acids. The CDR3 loop reads CASSQDLRGGPTQYF. CDR3 coding DNA: TGCGCCAGCAGCCAAGATCTTCGGGGAGGGCCGACCCAGTACTTC.

This clonotype has more than one count but fewer than ten. The chain combines TRBV2 with TRBJ1-5, with TRBD1 as a possible D gene (5 bases). This CDR3 region has 15 residues. With 4 bases removed from V and 0 bases from J, the gap between germline ends came to 10 bases. The germline gives CDR1 SNHLY, CDR2 FYNNEI. CDR3 DNA sequence: TGTGCCAGCAGTGGGACAACCACTAGCAATCAGCCCCAGCATTTT. Its translation is CASSGTTTSNQPQHF. Filled out from reference TRBV2 and TRBJ1-5, the complete variable domain reads EPEVTQTPSHQVTQMGQEVILRCVPISNHLYFYWYRQILGQKVEFLVSFYNNEISEKSEIFDDQFSVERPDGSNFTLKIRSTKLEDSAMYFCASSGTTTSNQPQHFGDGTRLSIL.

This clonotype came up a few times. The V and J genes are TRBV9 and TRBJ1-2, with D possibly TRBD1 on 5 matching bases. CDR1 is SGDLS and CDR2 is YYNGEE in the germline V gene. There are 15 residues in the CDR3. V dropped 0 bases and J dropped 5 bases, with 14 bases sitting between them. This CDR3 reads CASSVGETEMYGYTF. Written as DNA, the CDR3 is TGTGCCAGCAGCGTAGGAGAGACAGAAATGTATGGCTACACCTTC.

The chain uses TRBV10-3 and TRBJ2-5, with a tentative D call TRBD1 (6 bases). The V gene's germline CDR1 is ENHRY and CDR2 SYGVKD. With 3 bases removed from V and 2 bases from J, the gap between germline ends came to 7 bases. The CDR3 totals 13 residues. This CDR3 is CAISETGQETQYF. CDR3 nucleotide sequence: TGTGCCATCAGTGAAACAGGGCAAGAGACCCAGTACTTC.

This clonotype appeared a few times. The CDR3 region has the DNA TGCAGTGCTAGAGAGGCTGGGGGTTTCTATGGCTACACCTTC. This codes for CSAREAGGFYGYTF. V gene TRBV20-1 combines with J gene TRBJ1-2, with D possibly TRBD1 on 5 matching bases. V lost 0 bases, J lost 4 bases, and 12 bases lay in between. The germline V gene encodes CDR1 DFQATT and CDR2 SNEGSKA (reference sequence). This CDR3 comprises 14 residues.

This sequence joins TRBV21-1 and TRBJ2-5; no check of the table's D call, TRBD1, against the DNA was made. TRBV21-1 is flagged as a pseudogene. The CDR3 extends over 16 amino acids. The CDR3 sequence is CAGSKARGVVKETQYF. For the CDR3, the DNA is TGTGCCGGCAGCAAAGCGCGGGGGGTTGTAAAAGAGACCCAGTACTTC.

The chain combines TRBV9 with TRBJ1-2; D remains unclear. Trimming removed 5 bases from V and 0 bases from J, with 17 bases in between. The CDR3 extends over 16 amino acids. CDR1 is SGDLS and CDR2 is YYNGEE in the germline V gene. This chain's CDR3 is CASRRIWRYPNYGYTF. DNA for the CDR3: TGTGCCAGCAGACGAATCTGGCGATACCCTAACTATGGCTACACCTTC. Supplemented by reference TRBV9 and TRBJ1-2, the full variable domain reads DSGVTQTPKHLITATGQRVTLRCSPRSGDLSVYWYQQSLDQGLQFLIQYYNGEERAKGNILERFSAQQFPDLHSELNLSSLELGDSALYFCASRRIWRYPNYGYTFGSGTRLTVV.

The rearrangement joins TRBV5-1 to TRBJ2-7; D uncertain. The CDR3 is 14 amino acids. The germline V gene has CDR1 SGHRS and CDR2 YFSETQ. Trimming shortened V by 0 bases and J by 3 bases, and 10 bases separated the two germline ends. The CDR3 spells CASSLDGERYEQYF. The CDR3 coding sequence is TGCGCCAGCAGCTTGGACGGAGAGCGCTACGAGCAGTACTTC. Variable domain in full (rest from reference TRBV5-1 and TRBJ2-7): KAGVTQTPRYLIKTRGQQVTLSCSPISGHRSVSWYQQTPGQGLQFLFEYFSETQRNKGNFPGRFSGRQFSNSRSEMNVSTLELGDSALYLCASSLDGERYEQYFGPGTRLTVT.

V gene TRBV7-9 combines with J gene TRBJ1-1, with unresolved D. CDR1 is SEHNR, CDR2 FQNEAQ, per germline (reference sequence). This CDR3 is 11 amino acids long. V was cut by 4 bases and J by 4 bases, with 4 bases left in between. The CDR3 region is CASSSATEAFF. The CDR3 nucleotides are TGTGCCAGCAGCTCAGCCACTGAAGCTTTCTTT.

This clonotype showed up just a few times. The chain combines TRBV12-3 or TRBV12-4 with TRBJ2-1; D gene ambiguous. This CDR3 has 17 residues. V was shortened by 3 bases and J by 0 bases, with 15 bases between the two germline ends. The CDR3 reads CASSFIGPSSSYNEQFF. In DNA, the CDR3 is TGTGCCAGCAGTTTTATCGGGCCTTCGAGCTCCTACAATGAGCAGTTCTTC.